A single sample is the source of the 6 T cell receptor beta chains below, sequenced in a study of T cells in Graves' hyperthyroidism and ophthalmopathy (dated by TCRdb to the late 2010s). The method behind the library was multiplex PCR. Instrument used: Illumina HiSeq 2000. TCR beta CDR3 regions were amplified from RNA transcripts. The TCR CDR3 was subjected to a first round of RT-PCR using the HTBI primer set and the Qiagen OneStep RT-PCR kit. TCRdb reprocessed the public reads (quality trimming at Q25 with fastp, clone calling with MiXCR) and kept in-frame beta chains. Entries that share a CDR3 protein sequence are merged under the most common genes and DNA. This sample is represented by roughly 740,000 distinct CDR3 sequences; less than 20% of them were singletons. The top ten hold around 8.1% of the sample. Sequenced input: blood. The source is a man between 18 and 35 years old with Graves' hyperthyroidism.

This clonotype was detected only a few times. V is TRBV7-2 and J is TRBJ2-2, with TRBD2 matching over 7 bases. The trim removed 5 bases at V and 4 bases at J, leaving 10 bases unmatched. The germline V gene encodes CDR1 SGHTA and CDR2 FQGNSA. The CDR3 is 16 residues long. CDR3: CASSHTGGRLTGELFF. CDR3 DNA: TGTGCCAGCAGCCACACCGGCGGGAGACTCACCGGGGAGCTGTTTTTT.

This clonotype came up many times. V and J are TRBV7-8 and TRBJ2-5; D is undetermined. V shed 1 base and J shed 5 bases, with 14 bases lying between them. The CDR3 totals 15 residues. Looked up from germline, CDR1 is SGHVS and CDR2 is FQNEAQ. The DNA of the CDR3 is TGTGCCAGCAGCTTAGAAGGCCGACTTACCGAGACCCAGTACTTC. Amino acids: CASSLEGRLTETQYF.

This clonotype appeared a few times. The J gene is TRBJ2-1, the V gene TRBV9; TRBD1 matches at 7 bases. V gave up 4 bases and J gave up 0 bases; unmatched junction bases: 10. In germline, CDR1 is SGDLS, CDR2 YYNGEE. The CDR3 length is 17 residues. The CDR3 loop reads CASSPQTGQGSYNEQFF. Written as DNA, the CDR3 is TGTGCCAGCAGCCCCCAGACAGGGCAAGGCTCCTACAATGAGCAGTTCTTC.

This rearrangement joins TRBV4-1 to TRBJ1-6, with 7 bases lining up with TRBD1. The CDR3 has 16 amino acids. V trimming: 0 bases; J trimming: 6 bases; junction bases outside the gene matches: 5. Germline V gene lookup returns CDR1 MGHRA and CDR2 YSYEKL. CDR3 in DNA: TGCGCCAGCAGCCAAGAGGGGGCAGGGGGTAATTCACCCCTCCACTTT. Amino acid sequence: CASSQEGAGGNSPLHF.

This clonotype was seen repeatedly, ten times or more. This rearrangement joins TRBV10-2 to TRBJ2-3; 13 bases fit TRBD2. The germline V gene has CDR1 WSHSY and CDR2 SAAADI. The CDR3 is made up of 17 amino acids. V lost 8 bases, J lost 0 bases, and 8 bases stayed unmatched. The CDR3 region is CASDGGTSGASTDTQYF. DNA for the CDR3: TGCGCCAGCGATGGTGGGACTAGCGGGGCTAGCACAGATACGCAGTATTTT.

CDR3 nucleotide sequence: TGTGCCACCCAACGGGACCAATACAATGAGCAGTTCTTC. It translates to CATQRDQYNEQFF. The J gene is TRBJ2-1, the V gene TRBV24-1; D assignment may be TRBD1 or TRBD2 (5 bases each). CDR3 length equals 13 residues. Germline lookup yields CDR1 KGHDR and CDR2 SFDVKD. V lost 9 bases to trimming and J lost 4 bases, with 12 bases between them.